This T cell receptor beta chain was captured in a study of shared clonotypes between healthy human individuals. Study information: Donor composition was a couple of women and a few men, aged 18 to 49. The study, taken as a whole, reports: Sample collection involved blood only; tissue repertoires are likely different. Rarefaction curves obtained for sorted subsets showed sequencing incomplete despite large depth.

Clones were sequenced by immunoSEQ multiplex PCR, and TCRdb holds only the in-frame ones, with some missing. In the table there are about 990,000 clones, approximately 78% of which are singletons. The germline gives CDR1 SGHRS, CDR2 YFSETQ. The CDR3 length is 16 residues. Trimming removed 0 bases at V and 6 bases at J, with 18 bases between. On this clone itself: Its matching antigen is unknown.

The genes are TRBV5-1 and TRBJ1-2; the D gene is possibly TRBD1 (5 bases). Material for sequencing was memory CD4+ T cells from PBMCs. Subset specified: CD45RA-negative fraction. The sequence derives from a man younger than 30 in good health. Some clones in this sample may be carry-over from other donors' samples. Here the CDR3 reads CASSLEGLRVSNGYTF. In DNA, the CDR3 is TGCGCCAGCAGCTTGGAGGGGCTCAGGGTGTCCAATGGCTACACCTTC.